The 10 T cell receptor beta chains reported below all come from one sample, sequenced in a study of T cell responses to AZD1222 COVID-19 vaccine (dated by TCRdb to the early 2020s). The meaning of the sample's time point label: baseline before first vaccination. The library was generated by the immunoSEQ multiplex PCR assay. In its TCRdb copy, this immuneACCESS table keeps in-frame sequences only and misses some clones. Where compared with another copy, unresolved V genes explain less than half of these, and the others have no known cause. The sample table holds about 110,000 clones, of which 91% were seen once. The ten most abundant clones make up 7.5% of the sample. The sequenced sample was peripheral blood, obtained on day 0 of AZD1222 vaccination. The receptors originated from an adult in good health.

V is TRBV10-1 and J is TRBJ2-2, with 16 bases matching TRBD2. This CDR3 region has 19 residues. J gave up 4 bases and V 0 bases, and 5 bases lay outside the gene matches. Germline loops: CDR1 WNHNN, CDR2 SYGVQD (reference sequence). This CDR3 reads CASSESGLAGGHPTGELFF. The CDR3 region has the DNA TGCGCCAGCAGTGAGTCGGGACTAGCGGGGGGGCATCCCACCGGGGAGCTGTTTTTT.

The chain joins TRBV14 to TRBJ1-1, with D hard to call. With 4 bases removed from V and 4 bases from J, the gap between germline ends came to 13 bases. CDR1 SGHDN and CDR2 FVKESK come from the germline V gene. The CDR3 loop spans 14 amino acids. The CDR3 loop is CASSPRAASTEAFF. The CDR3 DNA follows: TGTGCCAGCAGCCCAAGGGCGGCCTCCACTGAAGCTTTCTTT. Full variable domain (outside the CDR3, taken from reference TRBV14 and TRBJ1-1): EAGVTQFPSHSVIEKGQTVTLRCDPISGHDNLYWYRRVMGKEIKFLLHFVKESKQDESGMPNNRFLAERTGGTYSTLKVQPAELEDSGVYFCASSPRAASTEAFFGQGTRLTVV.

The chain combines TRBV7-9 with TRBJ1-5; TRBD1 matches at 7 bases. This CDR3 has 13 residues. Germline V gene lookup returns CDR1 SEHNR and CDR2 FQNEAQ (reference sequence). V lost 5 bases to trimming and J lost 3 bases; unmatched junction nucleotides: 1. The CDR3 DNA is TGTGCCAGCAGCGACAGGGACAATCAGCCCCAGCATTTT. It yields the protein CASSDRDNQPQHF.

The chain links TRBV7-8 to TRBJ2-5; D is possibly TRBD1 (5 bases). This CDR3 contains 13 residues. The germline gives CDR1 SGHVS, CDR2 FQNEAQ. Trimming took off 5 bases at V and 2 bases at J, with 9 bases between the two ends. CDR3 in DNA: TGTGCCAGCAGCGCCGACAGACAAGAGACCCAGTACTTC. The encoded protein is CASSADRQETQYF. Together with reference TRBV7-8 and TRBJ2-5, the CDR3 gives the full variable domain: GAGVSQSPRYKVAKRGQDVALRCDPISGHVSLFWYQQALGQGPEFLTYFQNEAQLDKSGLPSDRFFAERPEGSVSTLKIQRTQQEDSAVYLCASSADRQETQYFGPGTRLLVL.

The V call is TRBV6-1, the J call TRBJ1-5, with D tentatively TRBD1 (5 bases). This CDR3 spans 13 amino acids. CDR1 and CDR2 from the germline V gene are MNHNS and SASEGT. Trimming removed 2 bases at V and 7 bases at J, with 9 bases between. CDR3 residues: CASSELGHQPQHF. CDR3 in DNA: TGTGCCAGCAGTGAATTAGGACACCAGCCCCAGCATTTT.

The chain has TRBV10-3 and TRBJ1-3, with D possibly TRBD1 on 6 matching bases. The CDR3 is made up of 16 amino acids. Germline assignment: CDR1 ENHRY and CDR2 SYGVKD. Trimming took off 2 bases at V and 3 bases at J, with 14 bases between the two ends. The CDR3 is CAISEVGGAYGNTIYF. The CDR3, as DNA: TGTGCCATCAGTGAGGTCGGGGGCGCTTATGGAAACACCATATATTTT.

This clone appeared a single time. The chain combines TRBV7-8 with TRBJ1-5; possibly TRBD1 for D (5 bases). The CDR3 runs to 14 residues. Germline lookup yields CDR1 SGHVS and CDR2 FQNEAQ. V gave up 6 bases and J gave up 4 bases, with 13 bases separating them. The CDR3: CASRLGAGNQPQHF. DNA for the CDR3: TGTGCCAGCAGACTAGGGGCGGGGAATCAGCCCCAGCATTTT.

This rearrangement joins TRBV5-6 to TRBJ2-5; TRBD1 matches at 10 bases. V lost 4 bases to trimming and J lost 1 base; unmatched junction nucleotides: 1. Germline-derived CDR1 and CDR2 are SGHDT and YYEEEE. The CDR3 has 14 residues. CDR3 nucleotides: TGTGCCAGCAGCAGGGACAGGGGCCAAGAGACCCAGTACTTC. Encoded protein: CASSRDRGQETQYF.

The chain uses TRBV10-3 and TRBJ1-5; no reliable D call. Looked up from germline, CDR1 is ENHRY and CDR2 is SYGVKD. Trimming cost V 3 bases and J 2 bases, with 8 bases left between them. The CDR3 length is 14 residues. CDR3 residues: CAISDALGNQPQHF. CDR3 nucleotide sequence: TGTGCCATCAGTGATGCACTGGGCAATCAGCCCCAGCATTTT.

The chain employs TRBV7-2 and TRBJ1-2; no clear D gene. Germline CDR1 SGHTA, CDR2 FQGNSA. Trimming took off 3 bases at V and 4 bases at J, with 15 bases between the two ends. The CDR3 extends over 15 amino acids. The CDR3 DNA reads TGTGCCAGCAGCTTGGGTGACGGTCAGAGCTATGGCTACACCTTC. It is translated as CASSLGDGQSYGYTF.